These 4 T cell receptor beta chains share one sample of origin, sequenced in a study of post-analysis software for immune sequencing data. General observations from the study: The five TRBV segments detected at higher frequency in patients than in controls included TRBV5-6, TRBV5-1 and TRBV20-1.

TCR beta libraries were prepared from cDNA with unique molecular identifiers. TCRdb reprocessed the PCR reads with MiXCR, giving one entry per CDR3 protein. Among 350,000 to 500,000 distinct CDR3 sequences, approximately 39% were seen once, and the ten largest hold around 8%. Antigen specificity for these receptors is unknown. Material for sequencing was blood. These receptors all come from a girl aged 2 to 9 with multiple sclerosis.

The J gene is TRBJ2-5, the V gene TRBV7-3; 10 nucleotides match TRBD2. Trimming removed 5 bases from V and 5 bases from J; junction bases left unmatched: 20. This CDR3 is built from 19 residues. CDR1 is SGHTA and CDR2 is FQGTGA in the germline V gene. Here the CDR3 reads CASSPLPTLASGSKETQYF. CDR3 bases: TGTGCCAGCAGCCCATTACCCACCCTGGCTAGCGGGAGTAAGGAGACCCAGTACTTC.

This clonotype was counted a few times. As DNA, the CDR3 is TGTGCCAGCAGCCAAGGTCTTTGGACTAGCGGGTGGAATGAGCAGTTCTTC. This translates into CASSQGLWTSGWNEQFF. V and J are TRBV4-2 and TRBJ2-1; 11 bases agree with TRBD2. Germline-derived CDR1 and CDR2 are LGHNA and YNFKEQ. The CDR3 loop spans 17 amino acids. V lost 1 base to trimming and J lost 7 bases; unmatched junction nucleotides: 9.

In this sample, this clonotype turned up a few times. V and J are TRBV5-1 and TRBJ2-1, with 7 bases lining up with TRBD1. The length of the CDR3 is 16 residues. V was clipped by 2 bases and J by 6 bases; unmatched bases: 11. Per the germline V gene, CDR1 is SGHRS and CDR2 is YFSETQ. CDR3 in amino acids: CASSFDPGGGSNEQFF. The CDR3 coding sequence is TGCGCCAGCAGCTTCGACCCAGGGGGTGGAAGCAATGAGCAGTTCTTC.

The chain couples TRBV4-3 to TRBJ2-4; 8 nucleotides align to TRBD2. V gave up 1 base and J gave up 0 bases; unmatched junction bases: 8. This CDR3 is 18 amino acids long. Germline V gene data show CDR1 as LGHNA and CDR2 as YSLEER. The CDR3 sequence: CASSQGVGAGVAKNIQYF. In DNA, the CDR3 is TGCGCCAGCAGCCAAGGAGTCGGAGCGGGAGTAGCCAAAAACATTCAGTACTTC.